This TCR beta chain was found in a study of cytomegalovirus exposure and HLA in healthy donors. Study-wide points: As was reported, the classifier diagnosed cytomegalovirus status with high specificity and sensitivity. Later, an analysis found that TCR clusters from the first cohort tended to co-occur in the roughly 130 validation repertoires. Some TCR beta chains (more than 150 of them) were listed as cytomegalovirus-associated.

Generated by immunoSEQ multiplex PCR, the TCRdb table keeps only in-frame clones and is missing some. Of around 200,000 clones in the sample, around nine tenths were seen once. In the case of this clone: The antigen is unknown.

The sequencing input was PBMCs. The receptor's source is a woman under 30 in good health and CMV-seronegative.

CDR3 nucleotide sequence: TGCGCCAGCAGCCAAGATCGCACAGGGGACTTCTACGAGCAGTACTTC. The encoded protein is CASSQDRTGDFYEQYF. The rearrangement joins TRBV4-1 to TRBJ2-7, with D tentatively TRBD1 (7 bases). The CDR3 totals 16 residues. CDR1 and CDR2 from the germline V gene are MGHRA and YSYEKL. V was cut by 0 bases and J by 3 bases, with 15 bases left in between.